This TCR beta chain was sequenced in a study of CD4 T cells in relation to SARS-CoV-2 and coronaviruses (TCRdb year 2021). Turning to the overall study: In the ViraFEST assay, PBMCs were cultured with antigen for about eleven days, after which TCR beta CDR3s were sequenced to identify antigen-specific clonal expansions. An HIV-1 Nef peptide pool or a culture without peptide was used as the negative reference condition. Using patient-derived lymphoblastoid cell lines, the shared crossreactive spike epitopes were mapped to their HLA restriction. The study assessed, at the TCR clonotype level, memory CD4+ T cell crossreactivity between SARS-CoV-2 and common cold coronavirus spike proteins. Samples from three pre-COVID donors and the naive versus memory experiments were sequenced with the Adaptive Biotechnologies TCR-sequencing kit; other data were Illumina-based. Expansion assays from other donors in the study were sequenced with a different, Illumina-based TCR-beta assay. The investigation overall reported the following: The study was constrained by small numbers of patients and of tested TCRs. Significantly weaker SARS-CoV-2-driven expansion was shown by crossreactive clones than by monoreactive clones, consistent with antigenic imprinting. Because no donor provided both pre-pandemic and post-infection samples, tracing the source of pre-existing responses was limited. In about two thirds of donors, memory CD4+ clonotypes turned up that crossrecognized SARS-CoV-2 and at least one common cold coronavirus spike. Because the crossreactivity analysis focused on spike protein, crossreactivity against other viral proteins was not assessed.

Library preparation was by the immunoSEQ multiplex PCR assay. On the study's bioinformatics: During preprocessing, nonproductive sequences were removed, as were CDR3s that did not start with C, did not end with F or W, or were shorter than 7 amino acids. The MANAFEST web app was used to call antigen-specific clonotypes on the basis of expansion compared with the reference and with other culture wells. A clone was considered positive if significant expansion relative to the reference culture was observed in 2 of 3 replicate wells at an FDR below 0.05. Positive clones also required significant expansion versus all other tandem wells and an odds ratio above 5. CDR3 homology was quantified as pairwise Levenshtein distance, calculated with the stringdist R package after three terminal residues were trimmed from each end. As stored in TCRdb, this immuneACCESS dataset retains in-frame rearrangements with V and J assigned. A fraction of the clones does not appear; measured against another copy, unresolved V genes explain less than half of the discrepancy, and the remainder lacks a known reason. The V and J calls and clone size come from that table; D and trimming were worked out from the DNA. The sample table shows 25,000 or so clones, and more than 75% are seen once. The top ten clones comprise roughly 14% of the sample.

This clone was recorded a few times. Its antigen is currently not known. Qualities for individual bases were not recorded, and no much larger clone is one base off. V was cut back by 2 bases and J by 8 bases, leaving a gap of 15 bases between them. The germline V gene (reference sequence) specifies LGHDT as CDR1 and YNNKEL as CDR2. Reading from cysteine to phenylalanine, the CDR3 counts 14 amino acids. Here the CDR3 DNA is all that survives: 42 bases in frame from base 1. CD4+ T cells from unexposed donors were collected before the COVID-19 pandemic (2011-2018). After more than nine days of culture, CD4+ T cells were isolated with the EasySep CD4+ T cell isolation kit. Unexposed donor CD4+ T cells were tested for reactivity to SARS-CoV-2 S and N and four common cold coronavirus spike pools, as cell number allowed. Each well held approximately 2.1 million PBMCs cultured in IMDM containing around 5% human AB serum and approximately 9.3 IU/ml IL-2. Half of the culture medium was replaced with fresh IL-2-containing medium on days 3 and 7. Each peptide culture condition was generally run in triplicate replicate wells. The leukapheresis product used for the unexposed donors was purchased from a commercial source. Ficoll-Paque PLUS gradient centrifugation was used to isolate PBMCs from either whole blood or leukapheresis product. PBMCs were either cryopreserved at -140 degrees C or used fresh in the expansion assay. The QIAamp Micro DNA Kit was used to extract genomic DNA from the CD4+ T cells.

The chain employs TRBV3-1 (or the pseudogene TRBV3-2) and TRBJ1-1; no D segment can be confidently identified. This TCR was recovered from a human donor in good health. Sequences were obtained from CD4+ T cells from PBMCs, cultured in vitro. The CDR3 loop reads CASSQFARSNEAFF. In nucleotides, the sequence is TGTGCCAGCAGCCAATTTGCCAGGTCAAACGAAGCTTTCTTT.